This T cell receptor (beta chain) was captured in a study of T cells in Graves' hyperthyroidism and ophthalmopathy. Not enrolled were patients with uncontrolled infection, other autoimmune disease, pregnancy or lactation. Template material for amplifying TCR beta CDR3 regions consisted of RNA transcripts. HTBI primers drove first-round RT-PCR of the TCR CDR3. In TCRdb, the multiplex PCR reads were re-called with MiXCR into one record per CDR3 protein. Of a few hundred thousand distinct CDR3 sequences in the sample, approximately 44% were seen once. The CDR3 has 13 amino acids. Germline V lookup: CDR1 SQVTM, CDR2 ANQGSEA. With 7 bases removed from V and 5 bases from J, the gap between germline ends came to 17 bases.

V usage is TRBV29-1 and J usage is TRBJ2-5; weak D call: TRBD2 (6 bases). The sequence was collected from a woman younger than 35 with Graves' hyperthyroidism. Sequenced input: peripheral blood or thyroid tissue (not recorded which). The CDR3 bases are TGCAGCGGGGGTGGGGGGTGGGATGAGACCCAGTACTTC. This sequence encodes CSGGGGWDETQYF. Together with reference TRBV29-1 and TRBJ2-5, the CDR3 gives the full variable domain: SAVISQKPSRDICQRGTSLTIQCQVDSQVTMMFWYRQQPGQSLTLIATANQGSEATYESGFVIDKFPISRPNLTFSTLTVSNMSPEDSSIYLCSGGGGWDETQYFGPGTRLLVL.